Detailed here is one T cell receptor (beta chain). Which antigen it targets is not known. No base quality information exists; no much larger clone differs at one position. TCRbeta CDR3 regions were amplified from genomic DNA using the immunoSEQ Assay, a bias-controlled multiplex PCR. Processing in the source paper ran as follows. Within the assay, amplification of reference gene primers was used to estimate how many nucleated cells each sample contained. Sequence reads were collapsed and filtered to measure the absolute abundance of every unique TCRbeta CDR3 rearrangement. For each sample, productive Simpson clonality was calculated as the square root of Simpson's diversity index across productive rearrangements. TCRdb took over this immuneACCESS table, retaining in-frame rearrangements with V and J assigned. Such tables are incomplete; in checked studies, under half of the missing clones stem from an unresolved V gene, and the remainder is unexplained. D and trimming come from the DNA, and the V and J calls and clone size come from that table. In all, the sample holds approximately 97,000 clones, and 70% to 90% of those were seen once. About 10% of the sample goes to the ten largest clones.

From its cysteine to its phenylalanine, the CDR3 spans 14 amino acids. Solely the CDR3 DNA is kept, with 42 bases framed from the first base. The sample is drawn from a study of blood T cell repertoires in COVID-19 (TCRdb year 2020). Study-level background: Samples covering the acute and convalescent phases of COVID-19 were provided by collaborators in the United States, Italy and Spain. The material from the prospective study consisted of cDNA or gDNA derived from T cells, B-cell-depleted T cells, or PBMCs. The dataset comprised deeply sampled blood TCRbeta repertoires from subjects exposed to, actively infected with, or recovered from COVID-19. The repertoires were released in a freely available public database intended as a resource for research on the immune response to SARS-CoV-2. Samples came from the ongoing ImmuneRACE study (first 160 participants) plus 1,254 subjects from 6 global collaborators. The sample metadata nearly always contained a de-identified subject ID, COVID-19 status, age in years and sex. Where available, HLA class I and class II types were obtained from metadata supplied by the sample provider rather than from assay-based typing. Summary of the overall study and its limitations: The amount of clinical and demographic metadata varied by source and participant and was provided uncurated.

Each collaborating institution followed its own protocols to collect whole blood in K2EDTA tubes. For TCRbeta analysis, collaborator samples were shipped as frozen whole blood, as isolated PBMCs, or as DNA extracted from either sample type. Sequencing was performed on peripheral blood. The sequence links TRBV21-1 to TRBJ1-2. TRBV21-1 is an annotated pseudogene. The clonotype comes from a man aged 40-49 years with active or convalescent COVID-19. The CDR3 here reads CASSIGFLIYGYTF. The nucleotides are TGTGCCAGCAGCATCGGGTTTTTAATCTATGGCTACACCTTC.